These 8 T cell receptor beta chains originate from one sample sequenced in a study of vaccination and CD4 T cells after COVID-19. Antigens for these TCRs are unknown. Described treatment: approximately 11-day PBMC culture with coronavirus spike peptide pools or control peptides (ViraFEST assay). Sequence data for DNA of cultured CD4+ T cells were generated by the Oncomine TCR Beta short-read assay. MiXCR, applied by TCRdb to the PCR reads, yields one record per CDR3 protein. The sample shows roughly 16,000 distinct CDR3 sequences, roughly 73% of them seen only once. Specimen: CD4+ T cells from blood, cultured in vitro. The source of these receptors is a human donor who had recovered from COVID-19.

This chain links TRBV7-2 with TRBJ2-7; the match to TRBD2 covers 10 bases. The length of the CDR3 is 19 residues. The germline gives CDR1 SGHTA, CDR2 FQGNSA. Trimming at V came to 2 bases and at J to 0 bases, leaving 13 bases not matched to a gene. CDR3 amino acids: CASSLRPVLAGESSYEQYF. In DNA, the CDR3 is TGTGCCAGCAGCTTACGCCCGGTTCTAGCGGGGGAGAGCTCCTACGAGCAGTACTTC. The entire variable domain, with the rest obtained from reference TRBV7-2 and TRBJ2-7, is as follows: GAGVSQSPSNKVTEKGKDVELRCDPISGHTALYWYRQSLGQGLEFLIYFQGNSAPDKSGLPSDRFSAERTGGSVSTLTIQRTQQEDSAVYLCASSLRPVLAGESSYEQYFGPGTRLTVT.

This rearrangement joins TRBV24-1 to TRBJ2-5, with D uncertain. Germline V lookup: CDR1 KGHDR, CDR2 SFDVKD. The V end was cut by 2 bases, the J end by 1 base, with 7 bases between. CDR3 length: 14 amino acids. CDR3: CATSDSLLQETQYF. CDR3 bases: TGTGCCACCAGTGATTCGCTACTCCAAGAGACCCAGTACTTC.

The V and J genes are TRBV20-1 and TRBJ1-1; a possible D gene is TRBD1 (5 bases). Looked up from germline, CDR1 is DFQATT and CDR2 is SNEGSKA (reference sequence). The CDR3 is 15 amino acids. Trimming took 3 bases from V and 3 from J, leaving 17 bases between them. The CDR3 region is CSASYDGRVDTEAFF. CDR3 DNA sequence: TGCAGTGCTAGTTATGATGGCAGGGTGGACACTGAAGCTTTCTTT.

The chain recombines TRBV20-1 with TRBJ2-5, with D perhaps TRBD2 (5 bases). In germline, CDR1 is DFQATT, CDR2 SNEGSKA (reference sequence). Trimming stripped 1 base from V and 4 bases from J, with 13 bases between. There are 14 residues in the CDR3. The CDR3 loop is CSARVGGIGETQYF. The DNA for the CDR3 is TGCAGTGCTAGAGTAGGAGGAATAGGAGAGACCCAGTACTTC.

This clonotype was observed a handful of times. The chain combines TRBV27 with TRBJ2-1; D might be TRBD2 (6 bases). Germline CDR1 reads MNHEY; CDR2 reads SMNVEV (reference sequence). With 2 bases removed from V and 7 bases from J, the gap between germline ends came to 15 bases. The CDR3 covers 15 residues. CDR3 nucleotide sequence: TGTGCCAGCAGTTTAGGGACTCACAAGGGGAATGAGCAGTTCTTC. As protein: CASSLGTHKGNEQFF.

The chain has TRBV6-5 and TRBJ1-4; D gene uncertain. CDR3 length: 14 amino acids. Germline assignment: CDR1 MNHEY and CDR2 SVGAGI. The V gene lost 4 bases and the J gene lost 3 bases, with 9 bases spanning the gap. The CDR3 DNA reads TGTGCCAGCAGTTTCCCAGGTTCTAATGAAAAACTGTTTTTT. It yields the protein CASSFPGSNEKLFF.

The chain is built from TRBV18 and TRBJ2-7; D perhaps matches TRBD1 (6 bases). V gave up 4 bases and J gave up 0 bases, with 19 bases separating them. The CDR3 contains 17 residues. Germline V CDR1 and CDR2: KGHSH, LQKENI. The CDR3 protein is CASSRVGPGTFSYEQYF. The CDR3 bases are TGTGCCAGCTCACGGGTGGGTCCTGGGACATTCTCCTACGAGCAGTACTTC.

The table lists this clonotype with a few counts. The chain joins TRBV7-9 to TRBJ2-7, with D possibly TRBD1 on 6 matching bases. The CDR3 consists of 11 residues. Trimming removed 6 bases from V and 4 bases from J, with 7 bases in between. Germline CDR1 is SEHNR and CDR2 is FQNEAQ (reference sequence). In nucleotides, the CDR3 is TGTGCCAGCAGAACAGGGTACGAGCAGTACTTC. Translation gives CASRTGYEQYF.